A selection of T cell receptor beta chains follows, all from one sample in a study of response to subunit inactivated influenza vaccine. TCRdb re-analysed the RT-PCR reads in MiXCR, keeping a single row per CDR3 protein. The table shows about 180,000 distinct CDR3 sequences, with about 9.3% occurring only once. Specimen: non-naive T cells sorted from PBMCs, collected on the day of vaccination. The receptor source for this set is a man aged 50 to 59 who received an inactivated influenza vaccine. CDR3s include the opening cysteine and the closing phenylalanine or tryptophan. D genes are given only for firm matches. Size values are once, few and many counts, or a class for expanded clones, and some rows have none.

>-|TRBV5-6|13|-|TRBJ2-7
CASSSGLLYEQYF
TGTGCCAGCAGCTCCGGGCTCCTCTACGAGCAGTACTTC
>-|TRBV29-1|11|-|TRBJ1-1
CSVRGYTEAFF
TGCAGCGTTCGGGGCTACACTGAAGCTTTCTTT
>TRBD1|TRBV19|15|many|TRBJ1-2
CASRTGQTTNYGYTF
TGTGCCAGTAGGACGGGACAGACGACTAACTATGGCTACACCTTC
>-|TRBV20-1|11|few|TRBJ2-1
CSAPKANRQFF
TGCAGTGCCCCCAAGGCTAATAGGCAGTTCTTC
>-|TRBV19|16|-|TRBJ1-5
CASSIGGRPGNQPQHF
TGTGCCAGTAGTATCGGGGGACGACCTGGCAATCAGCCCCAGCATTTT
>TRBD2|TRBV20-1|18|-|TRBJ2-3
CSASPISSGRELTDTQYF
TGCAGTGCTAGCCCAATATCTAGCGGGAGAGAGCTCACAGATACGCAGTATTTT
>TRBD1|TRBV19|15|few|TRBJ1-5
CASSVQGAGRQPQHF
TGTGCCAGTAGTGTACAGGGGGCCGGTCGGCAGCCCCAGCATTTT
>-|TRBV5-1|17|-|TRBJ2-7
CASSPGPGLNPSYEQYF
TGCGCCAGCAGCCCGGGGCCCGGACTTAACCCGTCCTACGAGCAGTACTTC
>TRBD1|TRBV5-1|18|-|TRBJ1-1
CASSLVGTGGPVKTEAFF
TGCGCCAGCAGCTTGGTGGGGACAGGGGGCCCTGTGAAGACTGAAGCTTTCTTT
>TRBD1|TRBV10-3|15|few|TRBJ2-7
CAISEGTGRSYEQYF
TGTGCCATCAGTGAGGGGACAGGGAGGTCCTACGAGCAGTACTTC
>-|TRBV12-3/TRBV12-4|13|many|TRBJ2-3
CASSTPGTDTQYF
TGTGCCAGCAGCACTCCAGGGACAGATACGCAGTATTTT
>-|TRBV25-1|16|-|TRBJ2-2
CASSRQGGGDTGELFF
TGTGCCAGCAGTCGGCAGGGGGGGGGAGACACCGGGGAGCTGTTTTTT
>TRBD2|TRBV7-8|15|-|TRBJ2-3
CASSHRAGGTDTQYF
TGTGCCAGCAGCCATAGAGCGGGGGGTACAGATACGCAGTATTTT
>TRBD2|TRBV9|15|few|TRBJ2-3
CASSVGRGGSDTQYF
TGTGCCAGCAGCGTAGGTCGCGGGGGGTCAGATACGCAGTATTTT
>-|TRBV28|14|many|TRBJ1-2
CASSFGGRISGYTF
TGTGCCAGCAGTTTTGGGGGGCGGATATCGGGCTACACCTTC
>-|TRBV7-2|15|many|TRBJ2-7
CASSSQTGGSYEQYF
TGTGCCAGCAGCTCCCAAACAGGCGGCTCCTACGAGCAGTACTTC
>TRBD2|TRBV6-1|15|few|TRBJ2-3
CATALGSGSADTQYF
TGTGCCACCGCTCTCGGTAGCGGGAGTGCAGATACGCAGTATTTT
>TRBD2|TRBV6-4|14|once|TRBJ2-2
CASTVGEGTGELFF
TGTGCCAGCACCGTAGGGGAGGGCACCGGGGAGCTGTTTTTT
>TRBD1|TRBV15|15|many|TRBJ1-4
CATSRDKGQNEKLFF
TGTGCCACCAGCAGAGATAAGGGACAGAATGAAAAACTGTTTTTT
>TRBD2|TRBV6-4|16|many|TRBJ2-1
CASRWTSGRASNEQFF
TGTGCCAGCAGATGGACTAGCGGGAGGGCCTCCAATGAGCAGTTCTTC
>-|TRBV30|13|-|TRBJ2-5
CAWSRQIQETQYF
TGTGCCTGGAGTCGGCAGATCCAAGAGACCCAGTACTTC
>-|TRBV27|14|few|TRBJ1-4
CASSYRGTNEKLFF
TGTGCCAGCAGTTATAGGGGGACTAATGAAAAACTGTTTTTT
>-|TRBV15|18|medium-sized|TRBJ1-5
CATSRVLDSDYSNQPQHF
TGTGCCACCAGCAGAGTCCTCGACAGCGATTATAGCAATCAGCCCCAGCATTTT
>-|TRBV29-1|12|many|TRBJ2-6
CSADFTANVLTF
TGCAGCGCTGACTTTACGGCCAACGTCCTGACTTTC
>-|TRBV3-1|15|-|TRBJ1-1
CASSQGTGPGTEAFF
TGTGCCAGCAGCCAAGGAACAGGGCCGGGCACTGAAGCTTTCTTT
>-|TRBV18|18|-|TRBJ2-1
CASSPILAGAKTYNEQFF
TGTGCCAGCTCACCAATACTCGCCGGGGCGAAAACCTACAATGAGCAGTTCTTC
>TRBD1|TRBV6-1|16|many|TRBJ1-4
CASRRDRTRIGEKLFF
TGTGCCAGCAGGAGGGACAGGACGAGAATTGGTGAAAAACTGTTTTTT